Listed below are T cell receptor beta chains from one sample, sequenced in a study of blood T cells in healthy people across ages. From the 5' RACE reads, TCRdb called clonotypes with MiXCR, one entry per CDR3 protein. In the table there are 500,000 to 700,000 distinct CDR3 sequences, approximately 30% of which are singletons. Source material: blood. All receptors derive from a woman aged 80 or older in good health. Each CDR3 is given with its conserved first and last residue. D genes are given only for firm matches. The listing skips clone size in some rows; elsewhere it reads once, few, many or a size class.

abundance: -; v_gene: TRBV4-3; j_gene: TRBJ2-1; d_gene: -; CDR3aa: CASSQREGTQFF; CDR3nt: TGCGCCAGCAGCCAGAGAGAGGGGACCCAGTTCTTC
abundance: -; v_gene: TRBV28; j_gene: TRBJ1-4; d_gene: -; CDR3aa: CASRPGAGNEKLFF; CDR3nt: TGTGCCAGCAGGCCAGGGGCAGGGAATGAAAAACTGTTTTTT
abundance: -; v_gene: TRBV12-3/TRBV12-4; j_gene: TRBJ2-7; d_gene: TRBD2; CDR3aa: CASSQTSGYEQYF; CDR3nt: TGTGCCAGCAGTCAAACTAGCGGGTACGAGCAGTACTTC
abundance: many; v_gene: TRBV20-1; j_gene: TRBJ2-7; d_gene: -; CDR3aa: CSARRAHEQYF; CDR3nt: TGCAGTGCTCGCCGGGCCCACGAGCAGTACTTC
abundance: few; v_gene: TRBV19; j_gene: TRBJ2-3; d_gene: -; CDR3aa: CASSIKDTQYF; CDR3nt: TGTGCCAGTAGTATAAAGGATACGCAGTATTTT
abundance: many; v_gene: TRBV9; j_gene: TRBJ2-5; d_gene: TRBD2; CDR3aa: CASSVVGGLAVETQYF; CDR3nt: TGTGCCAGCAGCGTAGTTGGGGGACTAGCTGTGGAGACCCAGTACTTC
abundance: -; v_gene: TRBV3-1; j_gene: TRBJ1-1; d_gene: -; CDR3aa: CASSPGTTRTKAFF; CDR3nt: TGTGCCAGCAGCCCGGGGACAACCCGGACGAAAGCTTTCTTT
abundance: many; v_gene: TRBV27; j_gene: TRBJ1-2; d_gene: -; CDR3aa: CASSLSPLGFGIYGYTF; CDR3nt: TGTGCCAGCAGTTTATCCCCCTTGGGGTTTGGTATCTATGGCTACACCTTC
abundance: few; v_gene: TRBV12-3/TRBV12-4; j_gene: TRBJ1-1; d_gene: TRBD1; CDR3aa: CASSSRDRGYTEAFF; CDR3nt: TGTGCCAGCAGTTCGCGGGACAGAGGCTACACTGAAGCTTTCTTT
abundance: -; v_gene: TRBV7-2; j_gene: TRBJ2-3; d_gene: -; CDR3aa: CASSLGYADTQYF; CDR3nt: TGTGCCAGCAGCTTAGGGTATGCGGATACGCAGTATTTT
abundance: many; v_gene: TRBV12-3/TRBV12-4; j_gene: TRBJ2-1; d_gene: TRBD1; CDR3aa: CASTRGQGINEQFF; CDR3nt: TGTGCCAGCACCCGGGGACAGGGCATCAATGAGCAGTTCTTC
abundance: -; v_gene: TRBV7-3; j_gene: TRBJ1-2; d_gene: -; CDR3aa: CASSFTGQGYTF; CDR3nt: TGTGCCAGCAGCTTTACTGGCCAAGGCTACACCTTC
abundance: -; v_gene: TRBV5-1; j_gene: TRBJ1-1; d_gene: -; CDR3aa: CASSSPLGMNTEAFF; CDR3nt: TGCGCCAGCAGCTCCCCCCTCGGAATGAACACTGAAGCTTTCTTT
abundance: many; v_gene: TRBV4-2; j_gene: TRBJ2-7; d_gene: TRBD2; CDR3aa: CASSQELADENEQYF; CDR3nt: TGTGCCAGCAGCCAAGAACTAGCGGACGAGAATGAGCAGTACTTC
abundance: -; v_gene: TRBV9; j_gene: TRBJ2-1; d_gene: -; CDR3aa: CASRGEDTRRYNEQFF; CDR3nt: TGTGCCAGCAGGGGGGAGGACACGAGACGCTACAATGAGCAGTTCTTC
abundance: many; v_gene: TRBV6-5; j_gene: TRBJ2-6; d_gene: TRBD1; CDR3aa: CASSYLGQGVGANVLTF; CDR3nt: TGTGCCAGCAGTTACTTGGGACAGGGGGTTGGGGCCAACGTCCTGACTTTC
abundance: -; v_gene: TRBV12-3/TRBV12-4; j_gene: TRBJ1-2; d_gene: -; CDR3aa: CANSSLPENYGYTF; CDR3nt: TGTGCCAACAGTTCCCTGCCGGAAAACTATGGCTACACCTTC
abundance: many; v_gene: TRBV5-1; j_gene: TRBJ1-1; d_gene: -; CDR3aa: CASKTGNTEAFF; CDR3nt: TGCGCCAGCAAGACCGGGAACACTGAAGCTTTCTTT
abundance: many; v_gene: TRBV29-1; j_gene: TRBJ2-1; d_gene: TRBD2; CDR3aa: CSGLAGGLVNEQFF; CDR3nt: TGCAGCGGACTAGCGGGGGGGCTTGTCAATGAGCAGTTCTTC
abundance: few; v_gene: TRBV11-3; j_gene: TRBJ2-3; d_gene: -; CDR3aa: CASSSRSSWLATDTQYF; CDR3nt: TGTGCCAGCAGCTCCCGGAGTTCCTGGCTAGCCACAGATACGCAGTATTTT
abundance: -; v_gene: TRBV6-6; j_gene: TRBJ1-1; d_gene: TRBD1; CDR3aa: CASNHRGAEAFF; CDR3nt: TGTGCCAGCAATCACAGGGGCGCTGAAGCTTTCTTT
abundance: few; v_gene: TRBV6-5; j_gene: TRBJ1-1; d_gene: -; CDR3aa: CASTRRTNTEAFF; CDR3nt: TGTGCCAGCACGCGCAGGACTAACACTGAAGCTTTCTTT
abundance: -; v_gene: TRBV20-1; j_gene: TRBJ1-1; d_gene: TRBD1; CDR3aa: CSARLRDREDTEAFF; CDR3nt: TGCAGTGCTAGATTGAGGGACAGGGAGGACACTGAAGCTTTCTTT
abundance: -; v_gene: TRBV29-1; j_gene: TRBJ2-5; d_gene: -; CDR3aa: CSVEFPRTGKVWQETQYF; CDR3nt: TGCAGCGTTGAATTCCCGAGAACAGGGAAGGTTTGGCAAGAGACCCAGTACTTC
abundance: few; v_gene: TRBV12-5; j_gene: TRBJ2-3; d_gene: -; CDR3aa: CASGLADIPDTQYF; CDR3nt: TGTGCTAGTGGTTTGGCCGACATTCCAGATACGCAGTATTTT
abundance: many; v_gene: TRBV7-2; j_gene: TRBJ1-2; d_gene: TRBD1; CDR3aa: CASSQNRGQGGYTF; CDR3nt: TGTGCCAGCAGTCAGAACAGGGGCCAAGGGGGCTACACCTTC
abundance: once; v_gene: TRBV6-5; j_gene: TRBJ1-5; d_gene: -; CDR3aa: CASRVQVSNNQPQHF; CDR3nt: TGTGCCAGCAGGGTACAGGTTTCCAACAATCAGCCCCAGCATTTT
abundance: many; v_gene: TRBV3-1; j_gene: TRBJ2-5; d_gene: TRBD2; CDR3aa: CASSATLAGGPETQYF; CDR3nt: TGTGCCAGCAGCGCCACTCTAGCGGGGGGGCCAGAGACCCAGTACTTC
abundance: -; v_gene: TRBV3-1; j_gene: TRBJ2-2; d_gene: -; CDR3aa: CASSQDDPGVAGELFF; CDR3nt: TGTGCCAGCAGCCAAGACGACCCAGGGGTAGCCGGGGAGCTGTTTTTT
abundance: many; v_gene: TRBV20-1; j_gene: TRBJ2-3; d_gene: TRBD2; CDR3aa: CSASGGVADTQYF; CDR3nt: TGCAGTGCTAGCGGGGGGGTTGCAGATACGCAGTATTTT
abundance: -; v_gene: TRBV6-2/TRBV6-3; j_gene: TRBJ2-2; d_gene: -; CDR3aa: CASRQSSNTGELCF; CDR3nt: TGTGCCAGCCGACAATCTTCGAACACCGGGGAGCTGTGTTTT
abundance: many; v_gene: TRBV7-2; j_gene: TRBJ2-5; d_gene: TRBD1; CDR3aa: CASSLQGVETQYF; CDR3nt: TGTGCCAGCAGCTTACAGGGGGTAGAGACCCAGTACTTC
abundance: -; v_gene: TRBV6-2/TRBV6-3; j_gene: TRBJ2-1; d_gene: -; CDR3aa: CASTYSQPAYNEQFF; CDR3nt: TGTGCCAGCACCTACAGCCAGCCGGCCTACAATGAGCAGTTCTTC
abundance: -; v_gene: TRBV7-7; j_gene: TRBJ2-1; d_gene: TRBD2; CDR3aa: CASSLPRLAGYNEQFF; CDR3nt: TGTGCCAGCAGCTTGCCGAGGCTAGCGGGGTACAATGAGCAGTTCTTC
abundance: -; v_gene: TRBV13; j_gene: TRBJ2-1; d_gene: TRBD2; CDR3aa: CASSLDAGEINEQFF; CDR3nt: TGTGCCAGCAGCTTAGATGCGGGAGAAATCAATGAGCAGTTCTTC
abundance: -; v_gene: TRBV4-2; j_gene: TRBJ1-2; d_gene: TRBD1; CDR3aa: CASSREWQGARVTYGYTF; CDR3nt: TGTGCCAGCAGCCGAGAGTGGCAGGGGGCGAGGGTTACCTATGGCTACACCTTC
abundance: many; v_gene: TRBV20-1; j_gene: TRBJ1-6; d_gene: TRBD1; CDR3aa: CSARDLRTGGSPLHF; CDR3nt: TGCAGTGCTAGAGATCTCCGGACAGGGGGTTCACCCCTCCACTTT
abundance: -; v_gene: TRBV7-2; j_gene: TRBJ2-1; d_gene: -; CDR3aa: CASSLSQLGEPFF; CDR3nt: TGTGCCAGCAGCTTATCTCAACTAGGGGAGCCGTTCTTC
abundance: many; v_gene: TRBV13; j_gene: TRBJ2-4; d_gene: TRBD1; CDR3aa: CASSSRDRGLGNIQYF; CDR3nt: TGTGCCAGCAGCAGCCGGGACAGGGGGCTCGGAAACATTCAGTACTTC
abundance: -; v_gene: TRBV20-1; j_gene: TRBJ1-1; d_gene: TRBD1; CDR3aa: CSATRTGGQLNTEAFF; CDR3nt: TGCAGTGCTACCCGTACAGGGGGCCAACTGAACACTGAAGCTTTCTTT
abundance: many; v_gene: TRBV7-2; j_gene: TRBJ2-7; d_gene: -; CDR3aa: CASSFGPGNYEQYF; CDR3nt: TGTGCCAGCAGCTTCGGCCCAGGGAACTACGAGCAGTACTTC
abundance: many; v_gene: TRBV4-3; j_gene: TRBJ2-3; d_gene: -; CDR3aa: CASSQGSPYSPYPDTQYF; CDR3nt: TGCGCCAGCAGCCAAGGATCCCCCTATTCCCCTTACCCAGATACGCAGTATTTT
abundance: few; v_gene: TRBV12-3/TRBV12-4; j_gene: TRBJ1-6; d_gene: TRBD1; CDR3aa: CASKGGGGDGPLHF; CDR3nt: TGTGCCAGCAAAGGGGGCGGGGGAGACGGCCCCCTCCACTTT
abundance: -; v_gene: TRBV7-3; j_gene: TRBJ2-7; d_gene: TRBD2; CDR3aa: CASSSLPAGGLNGNEQYF; CDR3nt: TGTGCCAGCAGCTCCCTTCCAGCGGGGGGGCTTAATGGGAATGAGCAGTACTTC
abundance: once; v_gene: TRBV20-1; j_gene: TRBJ2-1; d_gene: -; CDR3aa: CSARGARGEQFF; CDR3nt: TGCAGTGCTAGGGGGGCGCGGGGTGAGCAGTTCTTC